These 14 T cell receptor beta chains were sequenced from one sample in a study of radiation and T cells in renal cell carcinoma (dated by TCRdb to 2018 to 2020). The method behind the library was the immunoSEQ multiplex PCR assay. TCRdb holds this immuneACCESS table with in-frame rearrangements only. Some clones are missing; in checked studies, unresolved V genes explain under half, and the rest has no known cause. For this sample there are about 78,000 clones; roughly 87% appear just once. The top ten clonotypes cover approximately 6% of the sample. Explained via the paper, the time point label denotes: blood 4 weeks post-SBRT, at nephrectomy. In the paper's terms, the treatment or condition label means: 15 Gy SBRT to primary tumor, nephrectomy 4 weeks later. The material sequenced was blood, taken from a patient whose treatment included radiotherapy and nephrectomy. These receptors all come from a woman in her 70s with renal cell carcinoma.

The CDR3 spells CASSSPGLAGITGELFF. The CDR3 DNA sequence: TGTGCCAGCAGCTCGCCGGGACTAGCGGGGATAACCGGGGAGCTGTTTTTT. The chain is built from TRBV7-8 and TRBJ2-2; TRBD2 aligns across 13 bases. The germline gives CDR1 SGHVS, CDR2 FQNEAQ. This CDR3 contains 17 residues. Unmatched junction bases numbered 7, after V lost 4 bases and J lost 5 bases.

The chain uses TRBV5-4 and TRBJ2-7; D may correspond to TRBD1 or TRBD2 (5 bases each). The CDR3 extends over 14 amino acids. With 3 bases removed from V and 1 base from J, the gap between germline ends came to 11 bases. CDR1 SGHNT and CDR2 YYREEE come from the germline V gene (reference sequence). The CDR3 region is CASSSGTVSYEQYF. The CDR3 DNA reads TGTGCCAGCAGCTCCGGGACCGTATCCTACGAGCAGTACTTC.

A word on this clone: The junction and the germline gene differ at one end; a read error may be behind it. The J gene is TRBJ1-2, the V gene TRBV7-8; 8 nucleotides line up with TRBD1. This CDR3 region has 12 residues. From germline, CDR1 is SGHVS and CDR2 FQNEAQ. Here the CDR3 reads CASSSGQGGTYF. Here the CDR3 DNA reads TGTGCCAGCAGTTCCGGACAGGGTGGGACTTACTTC.

This chain uses TRBV10-3 with TRBJ2-3; D possibly corresponds to TRBD1 (6 bases). There are 13 residues in the CDR3. CDR1 and CDR2 from the germline V gene are ENHRY and SYGVKD. Trimming stripped 6 bases from V and 4 bases from J, with 11 bases between. CDR3 region: CAIRGRGPDTQYF. CDR3 coding DNA: TGTGCCATCAGAGGCAGGGGCCCAGATACGCAGTATTTT.

The genes are TRBV19 and TRBJ1-5; D not certain. Trimming cost V 8 bases and J 7 bases, with 9 bases left between them. This CDR3 has 11 residues. Per the germline V gene, CDR1 is LNHDA and CDR2 is SQIVND (reference sequence). In DNA form, the CDR3 reads TGTGCCAGTGGGCGGGAGCAGCCCCAGCATTTT. It codes for CASGREQPQHF.

A single count supports this clone. The chain carries TRBV5-8 and TRBJ1-4, with TRBD1 matching 7 bases. This CDR3 has 16 residues. Per the germline V gene, CDR1 is SGHTS and CDR2 is YDEGEE. V trimming: 4 bases; J trimming: 7 bases; junction bases outside the gene matches: 13. The CDR3 nucleotides are TGTGCCAGCAGCCGTGAACAGGGGCCTGGGGGTGAAAAACTGTTTTTT. It encodes CASSREQGPGGEKLFF.

The chain couples TRBV6-1 to TRBJ2-3; no reliable D call. This CDR3 spans 11 amino acids. V was trimmed by 3 bases and J by 7 bases, leaving 5 bases between them. Germline V gene sequence: CDR1 MNHNS, CDR2 SASEGT. The CDR3, as DNA: TGTGCCAGCAGTGACGTGAATACGCAGTATTTT. As protein: CASSDVNTQYF.

The chain employs TRBV27 and TRBJ2-7, with 9 bases matching TRBD1. The CDR3 consists of 15 residues. Looked up from germline, CDR1 is MNHEY and CDR2 is SMNVEV (reference sequence). Losses at the gene ends were 3 bases for V and 5 bases for J; bases not matched to a gene: 8. As DNA, the CDR3 is TGTGCCAGCAGTTTGATGGGGACAGGGAGCAACGAGCAGTACTTC. This gives the protein CASSLMGTGSNEQYF.

The chain links TRBV4-2 to TRBJ2-5; D is unclear. Germline CDR1 LGHNA, CDR2 YNFKEQ. The CDR3 is made up of 10 amino acids. V shed 9 bases and J shed 6 bases, with 8 bases lying between them. The CDR3 coding sequence is TGTGCCAGGGCCGCGCAGACCCAGTACTTC. Protein product: CARAAQTQYF.

This chain uses TRBV27 with TRBJ2-2; D is unclear. CDR1 and CDR2 from the germline V gene are MNHEY and SMNVEV (reference sequence). V was trimmed by 3 bases and J by 5 bases, leaving 13 bases between them. The CDR3 sequence is 15 residues long. CDR3 DNA sequence: TGTGCCAGCAGTTTGGAGTTCGTGCGGACCGGGGAGCTGTTTTTT. It translates to CASSLEFVRTGELFF.

The rearrangement uses TRBV6-1 and TRBJ1-6; the match to TRBD1 covers 7 bases. This CDR3 is built from 15 residues. V lost 3 bases and J lost 8; bases outside the gene matches: 7. Germline-derived CDR1 and CDR2 are MNHNS and SASEGT. Written as DNA, the CDR3 is TGTGCCAGCAGTGACTCGACAGGGAATGATTCACCCCTCCACTTT. This gives the protein CASSDSTGNDSPLHF.

The count of this clone is one. The rearrangement uses TRBV5-1 and TRBJ2-5; D call uncertain. CDR3 length: 12 amino acids. Trimming cost V 5 bases and J 2 bases, with 7 bases left between them. Germline loops: CDR1 SGHRS, CDR2 YFSETQ. The CDR3 here is CASRRQQETQYF. The CDR3 coding sequence is TGCGCCAGCAGGCGGCAACAAGAGACCCAGTACTTC.

V and J are TRBV7-9 and TRBJ2-3; D might be TRBD2 (5 bases). This CDR3 has 15 residues. V was pared by 2 bases and J by 1 base, with 10 bases between. Germline values: CDR1 SEHNR, CDR2 FQNEAQ (reference sequence). This CDR3 is CASSLSSLGTDTQYF. The CDR3 bases are TGTGCCAGCAGCTTATCTAGCCTGGGCACAGATACGCAGTATTTT.

The chain links TRBV7-8 to TRBJ2-3, with D uncertain. This CDR3 comprises 14 residues. Trimming cost V 3 bases and J 4 bases, with 11 bases left between them. From germline, CDR1 is SGHVS and CDR2 FQNEAQ. CDR3 coding DNA: TGTGCCAGCAGCTTTCGAATAGATGCAGATACGCAGTATTTT. Translation: CASSFRIDADTQYF.